The sequence of this T cell receptor beta chain was determined in a study of memory CD4+ T cells and cytomegalovirus serostatus (dated by TCRdb to about 2019). Looking at the study overall: The cohort included around 33 healthy adults from Belgium, of whom 9 were CMV seropositive and roughly 24 were CMV seronegative. CD4+ memory TCRbeta repertoires of a Belgian cohort with known cytomegalovirus serostatus were sequenced in order to replicate a published TCR-based CMV serostatus classifier.

As to this clone: It lacks a known antigen. No base-level quality is on record; no much larger clone is a single base apart.

Beyond this particular receptor, the publication reports: On the Belgian cohort, the classifier built on the original framework reached a median bootstrapped AUC of roughly 0.94, with a 95% CI of 0.76-1.00. Of under 200 previously reported CMV-associated TCRbeta sequences, about 68 appeared in the CD4+ memory repertoires, each in one to five individuals. Only CD4+CD45RO+ memory cells were sequenced, unlike the original study, which covered naive and memory CD4+ and CD8+ populations. CMV serostatus prediction reached a median bootstrapped AUC of 0.95 with the original framework and 0.75 to 0.92 with a US-trained random forest. The results were interpreted as suggesting that the CMV-associated TCR signature is mostly present in the CD4+ memory repertoire.

A FACSAria II was used to sort memory CD4+ T cells, defined as single viable CD3+CD4+CD8-CD45RO+ cells. To determine CMV serostatus, a Roche Elecsys assay was used that detects serum IgG against CMV pp150, pp28, p38 and p52. After thawing, total CD4+ T cells were enriched by positive selection with CD4 magnetic microbeads. Samples originated from another study that specifically interrogated the CD4+ T cell memory repertoire. Peripheral blood mononuclear cells were isolated and cryopreserved following standard operating procedures; serum was stored at -80 °C. CD3-PerCP (BW264/56), CD4-APC (RPA-T4), CD45RO-PE (UCHT1) and CD8-Pacific Orange (3B5) antibodies were used for staining, and non-viable cells were excluded with Sytox blue. The CDR3 has 13 amino acids, counting the end cysteine and phenylalanine. The kept DNA is CDR3 alone, 39 bases in frame from the first base. At the junction V is shortened by 0 bases and J by 11 bases, with 11 bases in between. CDR1 and CDR2, per the germline V gene (reference sequence), are MNHEY and SMNVEV.

The Quick-DNA Microprep Kit was used to extract genomic DNA from the sorted cells. Amplification of TCRbeta DNA was done with the immunoSEQ hsTCRbeta kit, following the protocol from the manufacturer. An Illumina MiSeq instrument was used to sequence the TCRbeta libraries. The original methods were these. Following removal of out-of-frame sequences, 2 million to 2.5 million distinct TCRbeta sequences were retained, with an average of roughly 67,000 per individual. Each individual was scored by the count of 164 previously reported CMV-associated TCRbeta sequences and the total productive distinct TCRbeta count. A beta-binomial model was reimplemented in Python, and scikit-learn random forests with default parameters were trained on data from the US cohort. Classifier performance on the Belgian cohort was summarized as median AUC with percentile confidence intervals over 10,000 bootstrap iterations. The immuneACCESS repertoire file appears here via TCRdb, limited to in-frame rearrangements. These files lack a portion of the clones; in checked studies, under half of the deficit traces to unresolved V genes, and the cause of the others is not known. The V and J calls and the clone size are those of that table, but D and trimming were determined from the DNA. The sample table holds some 50,000 clones, of which roughly 80% were seen once. Clones ranked in the top ten supply 0.9% to 1.5% of the sample.

The sample consisted of memory CD4+ T cells from blood. Recombination linked TRBV27 to TRBJ1-5; the D gene is perhaps TRBD1, on 5 matching bases. The source of this sequence is an adult in good health and CMV-seropositive. The nucleotide sequence reads as follows: TGTGCCAGCAGTTTATCCTCGAGGGGAACCCAGCATTTT. The resulting protein is CASSLSSRGTQHF.